This entry lists 4 T cell receptor beta chains sequenced from one sample in a study of blood T cells in healthy people across ages. Through a sample-barcoded 5' primer and a J-beta primer mix, a second PCR was run for roughly 6 to 12 cycles. TCRdb recomputed calls from the 5' RACE reads with MiXCR, one row per CDR3 protein. Altogether over 500,000 distinct CDR3 sequences are present, approximately 52% being singletons, with the ten largest covering less than 15%. The sequenced sample consisted of blood. Receptors originate from a woman aged 80 or over in good health.

The rearrangement joins TRBV5-5 to TRBJ1-1, with 8 positions matching TRBD1. J gave up 5 bases and V 4 bases, and 7 bases lay outside the gene matches. This CDR3 spans 14 amino acids. Germline loops: CDR1 SGHKS, CDR2 YYEKEE (reference sequence). In nucleotides, the CDR3 is TGTGCCAGCAGCCCGTCACAGGGGGTGACTGAAGCTTTCTTT. This sequence encodes CASSPSQGVTEAFF.

The V gene is TRBV14, the J gene TRBJ2-3, with TRBD1 identical over 9 bases. The J segment lost 4 bases and the V segment lost 1 base, leaving 3 bases of the junction unmatched. The CDR3 loop spans 15 amino acids. Germline V lookup: CDR1 SGHDN, CDR2 FVKESK. Here the CDR3 reads CASSQGDRAADTQYF. Written as DNA, the CDR3 is TGTGCCAGCAGCCAAGGGGACAGGGCAGCAGATACGCAGTATTTT.

The CDR3 DNA reads as TGCAGTGCCCCCGGGACATCTGACACTGAAGCTTTCTTT. Amino acids: CSAPGTSDTEAFF. This sequence joins TRBV20-1 and TRBJ1-1; possibly TRBD1 for D (6 bases). The CDR3 loop spans 13 amino acids. Germline lookup yields CDR1 DFQATT and CDR2 SNEGSKA (reference sequence). The V end lost 6 bases, the J end lost 3 bases, and 14 bases lay between the germline ends.

The chain couples TRBV12-3 or TRBV12-4 to TRBJ2-7, with D possibly TRBD2 on 6 matching bases. V shed 3 bases and J shed 0 bases, with 27 bases lying between them. This CDR3 region has 20 residues. This CDR3 is CASSLGTGRVYGAVSYEQYF. As DNA, the CDR3 is TGTGCCAGCAGTTTGGGAACCGGGAGAGTTTATGGGGCCGTCTCCTACGAGCAGTACTTC.